Presented here are 19 T cell receptor beta chains from one specimen sequenced in a study of beta chain features in type 1 diabetes. Every bit of the isolated RNA underwent reverse transcription, so sequencing read expressed TCRB transcripts. This table comes from immunoSEQ multiplex PCR, and its TCRdb copy is limited to in-frame clones, with some not included. The table records 300,000 to 350,000 clones, approximately 8% of them present only once. What was sequenced was central memory CD4+ T cells from blood. Receptors were obtained from a woman aged 18-30 years in good health.

This clone was counted at least ten times. The chain carries TRBV5-4 and TRBJ1-1; D call uncertain. Trimming cost V 3 bases and J 2 bases, with 8 bases left between them. Germline CDR1 reads SGHNT; CDR2 reads YYREEE (reference sequence). CDR3 size: 13 residues. Here the CDR3 DNA reads TGTGCCAGCAGCTACGACCTTAACACTGAAGCTTTCTTT. Its translation: CASSYDLNTEAFF. Supplemented by reference TRBV5-4 and TRBJ1-1, the full variable domain reads ETGVTQSPTHLIKTRGQQVTLRCSSQSGHNTVSWYQQALGQGPQFIFQYYREEENGRGNFPPRFSGLQFPNYSSELNVNALELDDSALYLCASSYDLNTEAFFGQGTRLTVV.

The DNA for the CDR3 is TGTGCCAGCAGCTTAGTCTCGAACACCGGGGAGCTGTTTTTT. This codes for CASSLVSNTGELFF. The chain links TRBV11-3 to TRBJ2-2; D is uncertain. The CDR3 length is 14 residues. Germline CDR1 and CDR2: SGHNT and YENEEA. V lost 1 base and J lost 0, with 3 bases in between.

The J gene is TRBJ2-6, the V gene TRBV15; D unclear. In germline, CDR1 is LNHNV, CDR2 YYDKDF (reference sequence). The CDR3 contains 16 residues. With 3 bases removed from V and 0 bases from J, the gap between germline ends came to 9 bases. In nucleotides, the CDR3 is TGTGCCACCAGCAGGCTAGATCCCTCTGGGGCCAACGTCCTGACTTTC. Translated, it gives CATSRLDPSGANVLTF.

There are a few counts of this clone. The chain combines TRBV5-1 with TRBJ2-2; the match to TRBD1 covers 7 bases. V trimming: 7 bases; J trimming: 5 bases; junction bases outside the gene matches: 11. The germline gives CDR1 SGHRS, CDR2 YFSETQ. The CDR3 extends over 15 amino acids. The CDR3 region has the DNA TGCGCCAGCCGCCCGACAGGGTATACGACCGGGGAGCTGTTTTTT. As protein: CASRPTGYTTGELFF.

This clone was counted a few times. This chain links TRBV6-1 with TRBJ2-1; D is tentatively TRBD1 or TRBD2 (6 bases each). Trimming took 3 bases from V and 16 from J, leaving 16 bases between them. CDR1 is MNHNS and CDR2 is SASEGT in the germline V gene. CDR3 size: 12 residues. This chain's CDR3 is CASSDTEGHPFF. CDR3 nucleotides: TGTGCCAGCAGTGACACGGAGGGACATCCATTCTTC.

This clone was seen a handful of times. This sequence joins TRBV11-1 and TRBJ2-7; the match to TRBD2 covers 9 bases. The CDR3 is 14 residues long. Trimming at V came to 5 bases and at J to 7 bases, leaving 9 bases not matched to a gene. CDR1 is SGHAT and CDR2 is FQDESV in the germline V gene (reference sequence). The CDR3 DNA reads as TGTGCCAGCAGCCCGACTAGCGGAGGGCGGGAGCAGTACTTC. Its translation: CASSPTSGGREQYF.

The chain is built from TRBV5-1 and TRBJ1-1, with D maybe TRBD1 (6 bases). The CDR3 has 13 amino acids. V gave up 5 bases and J gave up 10 bases, with 18 bases separating them. The germline V gene has CDR1 SGHRS and CDR2 YFSETQ. In nucleotides, the CDR3 is TGCGCCAGCAGGACCGGTGAACAGGGAGCAGCTTTCTTT. This codes for CASRTGEQGAAFF.

In this sample, this clone turned up a few times. The J gene is TRBJ2-4, the V gene TRBV19; D is perhaps TRBD1 (7 bases). Germline CDR1 reads LNHDA; CDR2 reads SQIVND (reference sequence). The V end lost 8 bases, the J end lost 7 bases, and 12 bases lay between the germline ends. CDR3 length equals 12 residues. The CDR3 loop is CASASGGNIQYF. As DNA, the CDR3 is TGTGCCAGTGCTTCAGGGGGGAACATTCAGTACTTC.

This clone has just a few counts. V is TRBV5-1 and J is TRBJ2-7, with 11 bases identical to TRBD2. CDR3 length: 14 amino acids. The V gene's germline CDR1 is SGHRS and CDR2 YFSETQ. Trimming at V came to 2 bases and at J to 4 bases, leaving 2 bases not matched to a gene. The CDR3 nucleotides read TGCGCCAGCAGCTTCGGACTAGCGGGTTACGAGCAGTACTTC. Amino acids: CASSFGLAGYEQYF.

This clone showed up many times. The chain recombines TRBV10-3 with TRBJ2-2; the D gene is possibly TRBD2 (5 bases). CDR3 length: 15 amino acids. From germline, CDR1 is ENHRY and CDR2 SYGVKD. The V gene lost 5 bases and the J gene lost 6 bases, with 16 bases spanning the gap. The CDR3, as DNA: TGTGCCATCAGTAACGACTACGACGGGGCCGGGGAGCTGTTTTTT. Protein sequence: CAISNDYDGAGELFF.

This chain joins TRBV29-1 and TRBJ2-1, with D possibly TRBD1 on 5 matching bases. The V and J ends lost 3 bases and 5 bases respectively, with 5 bases between them. This CDR3 has 11 amino acids. Germline loops: CDR1 SQVTM, CDR2 ANQGSEA. This chain's CDR3 is CSVEGHNEQFF. The CDR3 bases are TGCAGCGTTGAGGGGCACAATGAGCAGTTCTTC.

The chain recombines TRBV7-2 with TRBJ2-2, with 7 bases lining up with TRBD1. Germline assignment: CDR1 SGHTA and CDR2 FQGNSA. V was pared by 5 bases and J by 6 bases, with 9 bases of the junction left unmatched. The CDR3 has 15 amino acids. CDR3: CASSDKQGWSGELFF. As DNA, the CDR3 is TGTGCCAGCAGCGATAAACAGGGGTGGTCCGGGGAGCTGTTTTTT.

This clone was detected only a few times. At one boundary the junction diverges from the germline segment, which might be a read error. This sample also contains other DNA sequences that code for the same CDR3. J is TRBJ2-7 and V is TRBV7-3, with 8 bases matching TRBD2. The CDR3 contains 14 residues. Germline values: CDR1 SGHTA, CDR2 FQGTGA. CDR3 nucleotide sequence: TGTGCCAGCAGCCTTATAGCGGGACCCTATGAGCAGTACTTC. This encodes CASSLIAGPYEQYF.

J is TRBJ1-1 and V is TRBV11-2; D is unclear. Deletions cut 5 bases from V and 3 bases from J, with 10 bases between. The germline V gene has CDR1 SGHAT and CDR2 FQNNGV. CDR3 size: 13 residues. The CDR3 DNA reads TGTGCCAGCAGCCCGTCGGCAGACACTGAAGCTTTCTTT. Protein: CASSPSADTEAFF.

Only a few counts were recorded for this clone. The gene calls are TRBV4-3 and TRBJ2-6; D is uncertain. The germline V gene encodes CDR1 LGHNA and CDR2 YSLEER. The CDR3 contains 17 residues. Trimming took 2 bases from V and 1 from J, leaving 12 bases between them. The CDR3 DNA is TGCGCCAGCAGCCAATCCGCAGCTGAGTCTGGGGCCAACGTCCTGACTTTC. Translation gives CASSQSAAESGANVLTF.

This clone was observed many times. In the same sample, other DNA sequences code for this CDR3. This chain links TRBV5-6 with TRBJ2-5; no firm D call. V lost 0 bases and J lost 2, with 8 bases in between. Germline CDR1 and CDR2: SGHDT and YYEEEE. This CDR3 has 14 amino acids. The CDR3 protein is CASSLGLAQETQYF. The DNA for the CDR3 is TGTGCCAGCAGCTTGGGACTGGCTCAAGAGACCCAGTACTTC.

This clone was seen more than once but under ten times. This rearrangement joins TRBV7-6 to TRBJ1-1; 7 bases agree with TRBD1. The CDR3 totals 14 residues. J lost 3 bases, V lost 1 base, and 2 bases had no gene match. Germline CDR1 is SGHVS and CDR2 is FNYEAQ. This CDR3 is CASSLEGADTEAFF. The CDR3 DNA reads as TGTGCCAGCAGCTTAGAGGGGGCGGACACTGAAGCTTTCTTT.

The sample holds a few counts of this clone. This chain joins TRBV5-6 and TRBJ2-5; D remains ambiguous. The germline V gene encodes CDR1 SGHDT and CDR2 YYEEEE. V lost 0 bases and J 5 bases, leaving 8 bases between the germline ends. The CDR3 loop spans 13 amino acids. Here the CDR3 reads CASSLAGSETQYF. DNA of the CDR3: TGTGCCAGCAGCTTGGCCGGTTCGGAGACCCAGTACTTC.

This clone was counted a few times. The chain combines TRBV2 with TRBJ2-5; unclear D gene. Germline values: CDR1 SNHLY, CDR2 FYNNEI. This CDR3 comprises 12 residues. V gave up 5 bases and J gave up 0 bases, with 4 bases separating them. The CDR3 is CASSTYQETQYF. Here the CDR3 DNA reads TGTGCCAGCAGTACGTACCAAGAGACCCAGTACTTC.